Following are 11 T cell receptor beta chains from one sample sequenced in a study of blood T cell repertoires in COVID-19. Clones were read by immunoSEQ multiplex PCR, and TCRdb kept only the in-frame ones, dropping some. The sample lists hundreds of thousands of clones, about 85% occurring once. The sequenced sample consisted of PBMCs or T cells enriched from blood (not recorded which). The receptors come from a woman under 30 with acute COVID-19.

This clone was seen only once. The chain carries TRBV27 and TRBJ2-7, with 8 bases matching TRBD2. J gave up 3 bases and V 5 bases, and 12 bases lay outside the gene matches. The CDR3 consists of 16 residues. The germline CDR1 and CDR2 sequences are MNHEY and SMNVEV (reference sequence). The CDR3 loop reads CASSRGLGARGYEQYF. The CDR3 DNA sequence: TGTGCCAGCAGTCGGGGACTAGGTGCGCGGGGCTACGAGCAGTACTTC.

The J gene is TRBJ1-1, the V gene TRBV5-4, with unresolved D. The CDR3 is 13 amino acids. V was trimmed by 4 bases and J by 6 bases, leaving 13 bases between them. Germline V gene data show CDR1 as SGHNT and CDR2 as YYREEE (reference sequence). Written as DNA, the CDR3 is TGTGCCAGCAGCGTTTCCAGAGGCGCTGAAGCTTTCTTT. Translating it yields CASSVSRGAEAFF.

The V and J genes are TRBV3-1 (or the pseudogene TRBV3-2) and TRBJ2-7; TRBD1 matches 9 bases. Germline V gives CDR1 LGHDT, CDR2 YNNKEL (reference sequence). V gave up 3 bases and J gave up 3 bases; unmatched junction bases: 6. There are 15 residues in the CDR3. The CDR3: CASSHTGTGNYEQYF. In DNA, the CDR3 is TGTGCCAGCAGCCATACCGGGACAGGGAACTACGAGCAGTACTTC.

The V gene is TRBV7-2, the J gene TRBJ2-7; 10 bases agree with TRBD1. The V and J ends lost 1 base and 1 base, in that order; junction bases with no gene match: 1. Germline CDR1 reads SGHTA; CDR2 reads FQGNSA. The CDR3 covers 15 residues. CDR3 sequence reads: CASSLEGQGSYEQYF. Written as DNA, the CDR3 is TGTGCCAGCAGCTTAGAGGGACAGGGGTCCTACGAGCAGTACTTC.

This clone was seen only once. This chain joins TRBV28 and TRBJ2-7, with D possibly TRBD1 on 6 matching bases. Trimming pared 6 bases from V and 5 bases from J, leaving 11 bases between. Germline V gene data show CDR1 as MDHEN and CDR2 as SYDVKM. There are 12 residues in the CDR3. The CDR3 region is CASSITGNEQYF. In DNA form, the CDR3 reads TGTGCCAGCAGCATCACAGGGAACGAGCAGTACTTC.

J is TRBJ2-1 and V is TRBV5-6, with 8 bases matching TRBD2. Germline CDR1 and CDR2: SGHDT and YYEEEE. V trimming: 8 bases; J trimming: 7 bases; junction bases outside the gene matches: 14. The CDR3 runs to 15 residues. CDR3 nucleotide sequence: TGTGCCAGTTTAGGTTTCGTGACTAGCGATAATGAGCAGTTCTTC. This encodes CASLGFVTSDNEQFF.

This sequence joins TRBV14 and TRBJ1-1; unclear D gene. Germline values: CDR1 SGHDN, CDR2 FVKESK. V gave up 1 base and J gave up 5 bases, with 11 bases separating them. The CDR3 spans 14 residues. As DNA, the CDR3 is TGTGCCAGCAGCCAAGTTGCGGGCTCGACTGAAGCTTTCTTT. Translating gives CASSQVAGSTEAFF.

V is TRBV5-6 and J is TRBJ1-5, with no clear D. Germline V gene sequence: CDR1 SGHDT, CDR2 YYEEEE. V was pared by 2 bases and J by 0 bases, with 6 bases between. CDR3 size: 14 residues. The DNA of the CDR3 is TGTGCCAGCAGCTTCAGGAATAGCAATCAGCCCCAGCATTTT. The encoded protein is CASSFRNSNQPQHF.

This clone was found a few times. The chain is built from TRBV14 and TRBJ1-1; 8 bases match TRBD1. Germline V gene lookup returns CDR1 SGHDN and CDR2 FVKESK. There are 19 residues in the CDR3. V dropped 2 bases and J dropped 0; count of bases not matched to a gene: 14. In DNA form, the CDR3 reads TGTGCCAGCAGCCAAATACATAGGACAGGGAAAGTAGTGAACACTGAAGCTTTCTTT. Encoded protein: CASSQIHRTGKVVNTEAFF.

The chain recombines TRBV18 with TRBJ1-4; tentative D call: TRBD1 (5 bases). Germline V gene data show CDR1 as KGHSH and CDR2 as LQKENI. The CDR3 spans 14 residues. V was trimmed by 3 bases and J by 5 bases, leaving 10 bases between them. CDR3 protein: CASSPQQENEKLFF. The CDR3, as DNA: TGTGCCAGCTCACCGCAACAGGAAAATGAAAAACTGTTTTTT.

This clone was seen only a few times. This chain links TRBV29-1 with TRBJ1-2, with TRBD1 identical over 12 bases. Per germline, CDR1 SQVTM and CDR2 ANQGSEA. V was clipped by 6 bases and J by 8 bases; unmatched bases: 4. The CDR3 has 12 amino acids. CDR3 bases: TGCAGCGTGGGGACAGGGGGCGGAGGCTACACCTTC. This gives the protein CSVGTGGGGYTF.